This T cell receptor beta chain was captured in a study of shared clonotypes between healthy human individuals. Note on this clone: Given a far larger clone just one base away, this is likely a sequencing read error.

The method was immunoSEQ multiplex PCR; TCRdb's version includes in-frame clones alone and lacks a portion of them. The sample gives about 600,000 clones, around 81% of which show up once; more than 10% is in the top ten. What was sequenced was PBMCs. The receptor comes from a woman aged 40 to 49 in good health. Some clones in this sample may be carry-over from other donors' samples.

CDR3 nucleotide sequence: TGTGCCTGGAGTTATTCTAATATCCTGAAACACCCCATTTTTTTT. This translates into CAWSYSNILKHPIFF. The chain links TRBV30 to TRBJ1-4, with D unresolved. The V end lost 2 bases, the J end lost 17 bases, and 27 bases lay between the germline ends. Germline values: CDR1 GTSNPN, CDR2 SVGIG (reference sequence). This CDR3 is built from 15 residues.